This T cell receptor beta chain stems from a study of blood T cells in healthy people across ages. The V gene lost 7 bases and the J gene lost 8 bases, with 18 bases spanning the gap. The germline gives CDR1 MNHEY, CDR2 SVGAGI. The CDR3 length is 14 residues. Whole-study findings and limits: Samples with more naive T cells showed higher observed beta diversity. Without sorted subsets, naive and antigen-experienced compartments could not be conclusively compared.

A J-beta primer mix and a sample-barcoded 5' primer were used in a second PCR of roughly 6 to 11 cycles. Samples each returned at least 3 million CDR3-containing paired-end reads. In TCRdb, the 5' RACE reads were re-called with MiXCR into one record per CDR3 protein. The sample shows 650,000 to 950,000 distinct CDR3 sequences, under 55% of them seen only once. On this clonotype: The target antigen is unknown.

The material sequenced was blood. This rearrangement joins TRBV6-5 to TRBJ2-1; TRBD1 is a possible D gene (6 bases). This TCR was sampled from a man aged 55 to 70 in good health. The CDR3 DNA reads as TGTGCCAGCATCATACAGGGCGCAAGGGATGAGCAGTTCTTC. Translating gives CASIIQGARDEQFF.